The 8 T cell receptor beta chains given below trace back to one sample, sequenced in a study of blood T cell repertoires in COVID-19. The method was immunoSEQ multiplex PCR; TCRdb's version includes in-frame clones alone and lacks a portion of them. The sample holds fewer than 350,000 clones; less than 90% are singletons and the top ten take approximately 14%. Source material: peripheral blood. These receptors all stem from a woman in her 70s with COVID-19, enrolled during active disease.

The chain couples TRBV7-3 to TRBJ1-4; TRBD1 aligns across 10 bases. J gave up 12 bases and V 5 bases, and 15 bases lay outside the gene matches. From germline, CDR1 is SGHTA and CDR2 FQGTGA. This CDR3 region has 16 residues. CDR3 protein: CASSTIDRGPQRELFF. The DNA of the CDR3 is TGTGCCAGCAGCACGATCGACAGGGGGCCACAGAGGGAACTGTTTTTT. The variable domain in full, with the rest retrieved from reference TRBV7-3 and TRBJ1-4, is GAGVSQTPSNKVTEKGKYVELRCDPISGHTALYWYRQSLGQGPEFLIYFQGTGAADDSGLPNDRFFAVRPEGSVSTLKIQRTERGDSAVYLCASSTIDRGPQRELFFGSGTQLSVL.

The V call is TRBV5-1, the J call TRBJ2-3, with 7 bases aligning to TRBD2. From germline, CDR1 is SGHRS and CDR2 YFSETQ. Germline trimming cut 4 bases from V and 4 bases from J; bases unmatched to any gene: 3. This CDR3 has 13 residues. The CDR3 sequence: CASSTREADTQYF. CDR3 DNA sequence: TGCGCCAGCAGCACCCGGGAGGCAGATACGCAGTATTTT. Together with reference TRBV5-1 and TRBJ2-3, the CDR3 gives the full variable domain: KAGVTQTPRYLIKTRGQQVTLSCSPISGHRSVSWYQQTPGQGLQFLFEYFSETQRNKGNFPGRFSGRQFSNSRSEMNVSTLELGDSALYLCASSTREADTQYFGPGTRLTVL.

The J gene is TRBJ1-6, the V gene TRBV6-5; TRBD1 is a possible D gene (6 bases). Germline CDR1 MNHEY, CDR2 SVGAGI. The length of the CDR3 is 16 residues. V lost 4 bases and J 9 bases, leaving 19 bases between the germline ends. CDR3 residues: CASSLSGGPEGSPLHF. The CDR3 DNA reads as TGTGCCAGCAGTTTGTCGGGGGGCCCAGAGGGTTCACCCCTCCACTTT.

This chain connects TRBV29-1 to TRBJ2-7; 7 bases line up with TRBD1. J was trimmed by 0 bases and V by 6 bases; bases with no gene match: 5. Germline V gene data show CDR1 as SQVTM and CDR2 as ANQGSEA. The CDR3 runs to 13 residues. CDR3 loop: CSVYGTDSYEQYF. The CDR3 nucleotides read TGCAGCGTCTACGGGACAGACTCCTACGAGCAGTACTTC.

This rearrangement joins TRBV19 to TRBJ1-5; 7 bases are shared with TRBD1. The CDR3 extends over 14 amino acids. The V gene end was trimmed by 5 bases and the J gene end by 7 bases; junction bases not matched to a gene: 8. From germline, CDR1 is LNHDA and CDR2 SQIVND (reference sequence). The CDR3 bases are TGTGCCAGTAGTTCGCGGACAGGCTGGCAGCCCCAGCATTTT. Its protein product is CASSSRTGWQPQHF.

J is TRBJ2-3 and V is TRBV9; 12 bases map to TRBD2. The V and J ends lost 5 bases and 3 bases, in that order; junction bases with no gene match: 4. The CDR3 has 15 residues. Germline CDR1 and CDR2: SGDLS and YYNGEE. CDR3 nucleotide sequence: TGTGCCAGCAGTACTCTAGCGGGGGGGACAGATACGCAGTATTTT. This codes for CASSTLAGGTDTQYF.

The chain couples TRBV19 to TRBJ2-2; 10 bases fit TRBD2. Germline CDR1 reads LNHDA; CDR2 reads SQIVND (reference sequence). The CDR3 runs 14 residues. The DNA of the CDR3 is TGTGCTAGCGGCGCTAGCGGGGGTGGCGGGGAGCTGTTTTTT. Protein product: CASGASGGGGELFF.

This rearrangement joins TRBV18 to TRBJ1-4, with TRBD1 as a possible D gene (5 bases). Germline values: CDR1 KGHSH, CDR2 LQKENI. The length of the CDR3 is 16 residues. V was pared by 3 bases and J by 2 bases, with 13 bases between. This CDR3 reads CASSPNQGTTNEKLFF. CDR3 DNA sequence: TGTGCCAGCTCACCCAATCAGGGTACCACTAATGAAAAACTGTTTTTT.